The clone carrying this T cell receptor beta chain was observed a handful of times. This sample was included in a study of patients and donors after allogeneic stem cell transplantation. TCRdb re-analysed the RT-PCR reads in MiXCR, keeping a single row per CDR3 protein. The sample has about 960,000 distinct CDR3 sequences; approximately 19% are singletons. Germline V gives CDR1 SGHVS, CDR2 FNYEAQ. The CDR3 sequence is 18 residues long. After removal of 2 bases from V and 2 bases from J, the junction contained 10 bases not matched to a gene. J is TRBJ1-5 and V is TRBV7-6; 9 bases match TRBD1. Sequencing was done on a sample of blood, either unsorted or a sorted T cell fraction (not recorded which). The receptor's source is a human donor who was either an allogeneic HSCT recipient or a stem cell or donor lymphocyte infusion donor (not recorded which). It is not recorded whose cells these are; they may come from a transplant donor. DNA of the CDR3: TGTGCCAGCAGCTTAAAGTCCGGGACAGGGCTACGCAATCAGCCCCAGCATTTT. This translates into CASSLKSGTGLRNQPQHF. Drawing the rest from reference TRBV7-6 and TRBJ1-5, the complete variable domain is GAGVSQSPRYKVTKRGQDVALRCDPISGHVSLYWYRQALGQGPEFLTYFNYEAQQDKSGLPNDRFSAERPEGSISTLTIQRTEQRDSAMYRCASSLKSGTGLRNQPQHFGDGTRLSIL.